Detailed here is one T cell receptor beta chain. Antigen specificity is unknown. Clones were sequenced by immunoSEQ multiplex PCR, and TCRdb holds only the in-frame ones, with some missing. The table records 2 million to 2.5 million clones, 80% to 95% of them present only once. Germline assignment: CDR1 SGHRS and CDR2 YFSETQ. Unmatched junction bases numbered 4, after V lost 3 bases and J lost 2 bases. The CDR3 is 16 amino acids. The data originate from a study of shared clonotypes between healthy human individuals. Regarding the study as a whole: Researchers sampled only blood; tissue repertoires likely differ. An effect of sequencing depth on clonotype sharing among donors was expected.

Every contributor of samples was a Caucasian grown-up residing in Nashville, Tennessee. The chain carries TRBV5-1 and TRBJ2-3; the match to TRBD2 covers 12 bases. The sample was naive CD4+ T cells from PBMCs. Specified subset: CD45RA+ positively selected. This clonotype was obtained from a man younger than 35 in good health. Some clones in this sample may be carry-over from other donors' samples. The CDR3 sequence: CASSWGTSGSTDTQYF. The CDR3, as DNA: TGCGCCAGCAGCTGGGGGACTAGCGGGTCCACAGATACGCAGTATTTT. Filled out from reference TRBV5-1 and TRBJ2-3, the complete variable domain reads KAGVTQTPRYLIKTRGQQVTLSCSPISGHRSVSWYQQTPGQGLQFLFEYFSETQRNKGNFPGRFSGRQFSNSRSEMNVSTLELGDSALYLCASSWGTSGSTDTQYFGPGTRLTVL.